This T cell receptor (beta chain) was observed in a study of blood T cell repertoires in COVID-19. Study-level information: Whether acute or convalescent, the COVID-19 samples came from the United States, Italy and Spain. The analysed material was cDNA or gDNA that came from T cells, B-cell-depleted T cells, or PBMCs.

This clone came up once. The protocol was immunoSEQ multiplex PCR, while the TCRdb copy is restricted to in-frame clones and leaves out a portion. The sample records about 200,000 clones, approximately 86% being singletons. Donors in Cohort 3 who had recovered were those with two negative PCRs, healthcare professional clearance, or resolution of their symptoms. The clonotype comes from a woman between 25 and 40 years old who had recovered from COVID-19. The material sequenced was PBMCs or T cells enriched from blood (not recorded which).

CDR3 region: CASRHSWTGEYEQYF. The CDR3 DNA sequence: TGTGCCAGCAGACATTCCTGGACAGGGGAGTACGAGCAGTACTTC. J is TRBJ2-7 and V is TRBV27, with 9 bases identical to TRBD1. CDR1 is MNHEY and CDR2 is SMNVEV in the germline V gene (reference sequence). The ends lost 6 bases at V and 4 bases at J; junction bases unmatched: 10. CDR3 length: 15 amino acids.